One sample yielded the 8 T cell receptor beta chains listed below, sequenced in a study of OX40 agonist ivuxolimab in advanced cancers. Produced via immunoSEQ multiplex PCR; TCRdb's table is partial and in-frame only. The sample comprises tens of thousands of clones, about 85% of which are singletons, and roughly 15% rests with the top ten. The material sequenced was CD4+ or CD8+ T cells sorted from blood, taken in a trial of the OX40 agonist ivuxolimab. Source of these receptors: an adult with an advanced solid tumor such as melanoma, head and neck, liver or kidney cancer.

This clone was observed a single time. The rearrangement uses TRBV4-2 and TRBJ2-7; 8 positions agree with TRBD1. V shed 5 bases, J shed 5 bases, and the junction held 5 bases outside the gene matches. Germline V gives CDR1 LGHNA, CDR2 YNFKEQ. This CDR3 region has 13 residues. CDR3 loop: CASSWQGADEQYF. For the CDR3, the DNA is TGTGCCAGCAGCTGGCAGGGGGCTGACGAGCAGTACTTC.

The chain carries TRBV7-9 and TRBJ2-5; the D call may be TRBD1 or TRBD2 (5 bases each). The CDR3 covers 12 residues. Trimming stripped 4 bases from V and 11 bases from J, with 14 bases between. Germline CDR1 is SEHNR and CDR2 is FQNEAQ (reference sequence). The CDR3 spells CASSSRGGEQYF. The DNA of the CDR3 is TGTGCCAGCAGCTCGAGGGGCGGAGAGCAGTACTTC.

The chain carries TRBV9 and TRBJ2-5, with 12 bases fitting TRBD2. The V gene end was trimmed by 4 bases and the J gene end by 5 bases; junction bases not matched to a gene: 9. CDR3 length: 16 residues. Germline values: CDR1 SGDLS, CDR2 YYNGEE. CDR3 nucleotides: TGTGCCAGCAGCACGCTAGCGGGAGGGCCTAGTGAGACCCAGTACTTC. This gives the protein CASSTLAGGPSETQYF.

The chain is built from TRBV11-3 and TRBJ2-1, with no clear D. This CDR3 comprises 15 residues. V lost 4 bases to trimming and J lost 5 bases, with 15 bases between them. CDR1 is SGHNT and CDR2 is YENEEA in the germline V gene. CDR3 region: CASSSQAQRHNEQFF. CDR3 sequence (DNA): TGTGCCAGCAGCTCCCAAGCCCAGCGTCACAATGAGCAGTTCTTC.

The chain employs TRBV6-1 and TRBJ2-1; 9 bases match TRBD2. The CDR3 is 15 amino acids. V lost 5 bases and J lost 3; bases outside the gene matches: 5. CDR1 and CDR2 (germline): MNHNS, SASEGT. The CDR3 nucleotides are TGTGCCAGCAGTAGTCTAGCGGGACTCTACAATGAGCAGTTCTTC. It specifies CASSSLAGLYNEQFF.

This clone is a singleton in its sample. The V gene is TRBV6-1, the J gene TRBJ2-1; TRBD2 agrees at 12 bases. V was clipped by 3 bases and J by 3 bases; unmatched bases: 3. The germline V gene encodes CDR1 MNHNS and CDR2 SASEGT. The CDR3 contains 16 residues. The CDR3 region is CASSDTSGRIYNEQFF. The CDR3, as DNA: TGTGCCAGCAGTGATACTAGCGGGAGGATCTACAATGAGCAGTTCTTC.

The chain carries TRBV5-8 and TRBJ1-1; 8 bases agree with TRBD1. This CDR3 has 14 residues. In germline, CDR1 is SGHTS, CDR2 YDEGEE. Trimming cost V 4 bases and J 8 bases; bases outside gene matches: 10. The CDR3 DNA sequence: TGTGCCAGCAGCAAGAGATCGACAGGGGAGGAAGCTTTCTTT. Amino acids: CASSKRSTGEEAFF.

The CDR3 coding sequence is TGCAGCGTTGAAATCGGGGCCCGAGGCACCGGGGAGCTGTTTTTT. Protein sequence: CSVEIGARGTGELFF. This chain joins TRBV29-1 and TRBJ2-2, with D perhaps given as TRBD1 or TRBD2 (5 bases each). Trimming took 2 bases from V and 4 from J, leaving 14 bases between them. Germline V CDR1 and CDR2: SQVTM, ANQGSEA. This CDR3 has 15 amino acids.